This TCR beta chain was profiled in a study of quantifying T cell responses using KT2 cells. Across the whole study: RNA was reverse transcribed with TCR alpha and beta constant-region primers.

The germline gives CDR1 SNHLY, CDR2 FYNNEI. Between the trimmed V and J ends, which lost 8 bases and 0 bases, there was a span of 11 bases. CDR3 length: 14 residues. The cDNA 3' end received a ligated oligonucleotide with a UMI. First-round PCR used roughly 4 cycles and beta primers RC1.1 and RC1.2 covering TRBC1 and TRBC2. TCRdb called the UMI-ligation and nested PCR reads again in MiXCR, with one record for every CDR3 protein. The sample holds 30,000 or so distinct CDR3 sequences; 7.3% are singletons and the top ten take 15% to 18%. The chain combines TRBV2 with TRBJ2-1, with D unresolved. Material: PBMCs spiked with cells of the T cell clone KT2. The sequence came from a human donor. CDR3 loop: CASDVRSSYNEQFF. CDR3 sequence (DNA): TGTGCCAGCGATGTTCGGAGCTCCTACAATGAGCAGTTCTTC.